A selection of T cell receptor beta chains follows, all from one sample in a study of shared clonotypes between healthy human individuals. The assay was immunoSEQ multiplex PCR, and TCRdb's table has in-frame clones only and misses some. The sample has 600,000 or so clones, 98% seen once. Sequenced input: naive CD8+ T cells sorted from blood. The receptor set was obtained from a man aged 25 to 40 in good health. CDR3s include the opening cysteine and the closing phenylalanine or tryptophan. D genes are given only for firm matches. A row's size may be missing; if present it is once, few, many or a size class.

NA	TRBV12-5	TRBJ2-6	NA	CASGLVLSDRYTGANVLTF	TGTGCTAGTGGTTTGGTCTTGAGTGACCGATATACTGGGGCCAACGTCCTGACTTTC
NA	TRBV7-9	TRBJ1-2	TRBD1	CASSLPDRGQYYGYTF	TGTGCCAGCAGCCTACCAGACAGGGGGCAGTACTATGGCTACACCTTC
NA	TRBV7-9	TRBJ1-2	TRBD1	CASSLDFDRGSGYTF	TGTGCCAGCAGCTTAGACTTCGACAGGGGATCGGGCTACACCTTC
NA	TRBV29-1	TRBJ2-7	NA	CSVRGTSLTTTTEQYF	TGCAGCGTCCGGGGGACTTCCCTTACGACGACGACCGAGCAGTACTTC
NA	TRBV19	TRBJ2-1	NA	CASSINRGHEQFF	TGTGCCAGTAGTATAAACCGGGGGCATGAGCAGTTCTTC
NA	TRBV2	TRBJ2-7	NA	CASRSREEQYF	TGTGCCAGCAGAAGCCGGGAGGAGCAGTACTTC
NA	TRBV7-9	TRBJ2-7	NA	CASGVGDEQYF	TGTGCCAGCGGAGTAGGCGACGAGCAGTACTTC
NA	TRBV4-3	TRBJ2-5	TRBD2	CASSQSLGLAVSETQYF	TGCGCCAGCAGCCAATCATTGGGACTAGCGGTATCAGAGACCCAGTACTTC
NA	TRBV1	TRBJ1-1	NA	CTSSQALTRMNTEAFF	TGCACCAGCAGCCAAGCCCTGACAAGGATGAACACTGAAGCTTTCTTT
NA	TRBV4-1	TRBJ1-1	NA	CASSLRGEAFF	TGCGCCAGCAGCCTGAGAGGGGAAGCTTTCTTT
NA	TRBV6-5	TRBJ2-5	NA	CASSYSPGTLGETQYF	TGTGCCAGCAGTTACTCCCCAGGGACCTTGGGGGAGACCCAGTACTTC
NA	TRBV29-1	TRBJ2-3	TRBD2	CSVDVGRPKERTDTQYF	TGCAGCGTTGATGTCGGGAGGCCTAAAGAAAGGACAGATACGCAGTATTTT
NA	TRBV5-1	TRBJ2-5	TRBD2	CASSLGFVDDSGRVLETQYF	TGCGCCAGCAGCTTGGGTTTTGTTGACGATAGCGGGAGAGTTTTGGAGACCCAGTACTTC
NA	TRBV18	TRBJ2-7	NA	CASSRGHGDEQYF	TGTGCCAGCTCACGGGGACACGGCGACGAGCAGTACTTC
NA	TRBV13	TRBJ2-7	NA	CASSLGGDNSYEQYF	TGTGCCAGCAGCTTAGGCGGTGACAACTCCTACGAGCAGTACTTC
NA	TRBV7-9	TRBJ1-1	TRBD1	CASSRGQREAFF	TGTGCCAGCAGCCGGGGACAGCGTGAAGCTTTCTTT
NA	TRBV9	TRBJ2-2	TRBD1	CASSVVSGTGGPGELFF	TGTGCCAGCAGCGTAGTTTCTGGGACAGGGGGCCCCGGGGAGCTGTTTTTT
NA	TRBV29-1	TRBJ2-2	TRBD1	CSVETGTNTGELFF	TGCAGCGTGGAGACAGGGACGAACACCGGGGAGCTGTTTTTT
NA	TRBV6-5	TRBJ2-7	NA	CASSYSNTYEQYF	TGTGCCAGCAGTTACTCGAATACCTACGAGCAGTACTTC
NA	TRBV9	TRBJ1-1	TRBD1	CASSETGRTTEAFF	TGTGCCAGCAGCGAGACAGGGAGGACCACTGAAGCTTTCTTT
NA	TRBV7-8	TRBJ2-7	NA	CASSSIYEQYF	TGTGCCAGCAGCTCTATTTACGAGCAGTACTTC
once	TRBV4-1	TRBJ2-1	NA	CASSQDSGNEQFF	TGCGCCAGCAGCCAAGATAGCGGCAATGAGCAGTTCTTC
NA	TRBV7-6	TRBJ2-1	TRBD2	CASSLGNSGRYEQFF	TGTGCCAGCAGCTTAGGAAATAGCGGGAGGTATGAGCAGTTCTTC
NA	TRBV7-9	TRBJ2-5	NA	CASTLTGYQETQYF	TGTGCCAGCACCCTTACCGGGTACCAAGAGACCCAGTACTTC
NA	TRBV29-1	TRBJ2-7	NA	CSVEGGQGYEQYF	TGCAGCGTTGAAGGGGGGCAGGGCTACGAGCAGTACTTC
NA	TRBV6-5	TRBJ2-7	NA	CASSRGEITYEQYF	TGTGCCAGCAGTCGAGGGGAGATAACCTACGAGCAGTACTTC
NA	TRBV15	TRBJ2-1	TRBD2	CATRGSGLAGYNEQFF	TGTGCCACCAGGGGATCGGGGCTAGCGGGGTACAATGAGCAGTTCTTC
NA	TRBV10-2	TRBJ2-1	TRBD2	CASSSGTSLYNEQFF	TGCGCCAGCAGCTCCGGGACTAGCCTCTACAATGAGCAGTTCTTC
NA	TRBV4-2	TRBJ1-2	NA	CASSQDQGLNYGYTF	TGTGCCAGCAGCCAAGATCAGGGGCTGAACTATGGCTACACCTTC
NA	TRBV9	TRBJ2-1	TRBD2	CASSAPTSGGPYNEQFF	TGTGCCAGCAGCGCCCCTACTAGCGGGGGGCCCTACAATGAGCAGTTCTTC
NA	TRBV30	TRBJ1-1	NA	CAWSLGNTEAFF	TGTGCCTGGAGCCTTGGGAACACTGAAGCTTTCTTT
once	TRBV27	TRBJ1-1	NA	CASAIVRPVNTEAFF	TGTGCCAGCGCTATCGTTCGGCCCGTGAACACTGAAGCTTTCTTT
NA	TRBV7-8	TRBJ2-1	TRBD2	CASSLGGAGGPGDEQFF	TGTGCCAGCAGCTTAGGGGGAGCGGGAGGGCCTGGCGATGAGCAGTTCTTC
NA	TRBV9	TRBJ2-7	TRBD1	CASSVEGQGSYEQYF	TGTGCCAGCAGCGTAGAGGGACAGGGGTCGTACGAGCAGTACTTC
few	TRBV7-2	TRBJ2-7	TRBD1	CASSLGTGELEQYF	TGTGCCAGCAGCCTAGGGACAGGGGAACTCGAGCAGTACTTC
NA	TRBV7-8	TRBJ2-1	NA	CASSLNTHYNEQFF	TGTGCCAGCAGCTTAAACACCCATTACAATGAGCAGTTCTTC
NA	TRBV29-1	TRBJ2-1	NA	CSVGSPGERGNEQFF	TGCAGCGTTGGGTCTCCGGGAGAAAGGGGCAATGAGCAGTTCTTC